A single sample is the source of the 9 T cell receptor beta chains below, sequenced in a study of identical twins. MiXCR was run by TCRdb on the 5' RACE reads, yielding one entry per CDR3 protein. The data contain hundreds of thousands of distinct CDR3 sequences, approximately 18% of them seen just once; the ten biggest clones take up 10% to 15%. The same data also went into a second study, on T cells expressing NK-cell markers.

The sample taken for sequencing was PBMCs. These receptors originate from a woman aged 18 to 35 in good health.

The V gene is TRBV7-9, the J gene TRBJ2-1; TRBD2 agrees at 7 bases. Germline V gives CDR1 SEHNR, CDR2 FQNEAQ (reference sequence). This CDR3 has 12 residues. After removal of 5 bases from V and 10 bases from J, the junction contained 5 bases not matched to a gene. The CDR3 sequence is CASSRREGEQFF. CDR3 sequence (DNA): TGTGCCAGCAGCCGTAGGGAGGGGGAGCAGTTCTTC.

The CDR3 is CASSVLAGRGDTQYF. The CDR3 nucleotides read TGTGCCAGCAGCGTTTTAGCGGGAAGGGGAGATACGCAGTATTTT. The chain has TRBV9 and TRBJ2-3, with TRBD2 identical over 8 bases. The CDR3 covers 15 residues. Germline V gene data show CDR1 as SGDLS and CDR2 as YYNGEE. V lost 2 bases, J lost 5 bases, and 7 bases stayed unmatched.

This clonotype turned up a few times. V gene TRBV7-2 combines with J gene TRBJ2-7; either TRBD1 or TRBD2 may supply D (5 bases each). Deletions cut 3 bases from V and 3 bases from J, with 9 bases between. This CDR3 is built from 13 residues. Germline V gene sequence: CDR1 SGHTA, CDR2 FQGNSA. CDR3 sequence: CASSLGDLYEQYF. The CDR3 coding sequence is TGTGCCAGCAGCTTGGGGGACCTCTACGAGCAGTACTTC.

The rearrangement uses TRBV5-1 and TRBJ2-1; tentatively, D is TRBD1 (7 bases). Germline V gene lookup returns CDR1 SGHRS and CDR2 YFSETQ. The V and J ends lost 5 bases and 8 bases respectively, with 20 bases between them. The CDR3 spans 15 residues. This CDR3 reads CASRTHRGGSDEQFF. The CDR3 DNA follows: TGCGCCAGCAGGACCCACAGGGGAGGTTCCGATGAGCAGTTCTTC.

This sequence joins TRBV12-3 or TRBV12-4 and TRBJ2-3; D possibly corresponds to TRBD2 (6 bases). The CDR3 has 14 amino acids. The V and J ends lost 6 bases and 6 bases respectively, with 16 bases between them. The CDR3 loop is CASSDRDLKDTQYF. CDR3 bases: TGTGCCAGCAGCGATCGGGACTTAAAGGATACGCAGTATTTT.

CDR3 DNA sequence: TGCAGTGCTAGTTCAGTCGGAAACACCATATATTTT. The encoded protein is CSASSVGNTIYF. The J gene is TRBJ1-3, the V gene TRBV20-1, with D unclear. Between the trimmed V and J ends, which lost 3 bases and 4 bases, there was a span of 7 bases. This CDR3 comprises 12 residues. Germline V CDR1 and CDR2: DFQATT, SNEGSKA (reference sequence).

This clonotype was seen a handful of times. This rearrangement joins TRBV9 to TRBJ2-7; D is perhaps TRBD2 (5 bases). The CDR3 consists of 15 residues. V was shortened by 0 bases and J by 2 bases, with 12 bases between the two germline ends. Germline V gene lookup returns CDR1 SGDLS and CDR2 YYNGEE. The chain's CDR3 is CASSVAAGETYEQYF. The CDR3 nucleotides are TGTGCCAGCAGCGTAGCGGCGGGCGAGACCTACGAGCAGTACTTC.

The chain combines TRBV20-1 with TRBJ2-1; maybe TRBD2 (6 bases). This CDR3 has 15 amino acids. V lost 2 bases, J lost 10 bases, and 21 bases lay in between. Germline-derived CDR1 and CDR2 are DFQATT and SNEGSKA (reference sequence). CDR3 sequence reads: CSARTGRSGLWEQFF. As DNA, the CDR3 is TGCAGTGCTAGAACGGGGAGGAGTGGACTTTGGGAGCAGTTCTTC.

This clonotype was detected many times. The V gene is TRBV6-1, the J gene TRBJ2-2; 11 bases line up with TRBD2. The length of the CDR3 is 15 residues. Trimming removed 5 bases from V and 2 bases from J; junction bases left unmatched: 1. CDR1 MNHNS and CDR2 SASEGT come from the germline V gene. CDR3 sequence reads: CASSRLAGNTGELFF. CDR3 coding DNA: TGTGCCAGCAGTCGACTAGCGGGAAACACCGGGGAGCTGTTTTTT.